A selection of T cell receptor beta chains follows, all from one sample in a study of T cells after yellow fever vaccination. Each CDR3 protein is one row after TCRdb ran MiXCR on the 5' RACE reads. The sample records fewer than 500,000 distinct CDR3 sequences, roughly 20% being singletons. This specimen was PBMCs, taken before the yellow fever booster vaccination. The receptors were sampled from a man aged 18 to 29 who received the YFV17D yellow fever vaccine. Both conserved end residues are part of each CDR3. Fields, in order: V gene, clone size, J gene, CDR3 protein. The listing skips clone size in some rows; elsewhere it reads once, few, many or a size class.

v_gene: TRBV6-5
abundance: NA
j_gene: TRBJ2-5
CDR3aa: CASSRERAGETQYF

v_gene: TRBV10-1
abundance: few
j_gene: TRBJ2-7
CDR3aa: CASRADIDSYEQYF

v_gene: TRBV2
abundance: few
j_gene: TRBJ2-7
CDR3aa: CASSDGGEQYF

v_gene: TRBV24-1
abundance: NA
j_gene: TRBJ2-5
CDR3aa: CATSDRGGGGQETQYF

v_gene: TRBV4-1
abundance: NA
j_gene: TRBJ1-1
CDR3aa: CAVRPADYMNTEAFF

v_gene: TRBV23-1
abundance: many
j_gene: TRBJ2-3
CDR3aa: CASSQDRADTQYF

v_gene: TRBV4-1
abundance: many
j_gene: TRBJ1-6
CDR3aa: CASSQDRGGSPLHF

v_gene: TRBV7-9
abundance: NA
j_gene: TRBJ2-1
CDR3aa: CASSLMAGGHNEQFF

v_gene: TRBV6-5
abundance: NA
j_gene: TRBJ2-2
CDR3aa: CASSYKGTGELFF

v_gene: TRBV20-1
abundance: NA
j_gene: TRBJ2-7
CDR3aa: CSARLGTFYEQYF

v_gene: TRBV4-3
abundance: NA
j_gene: TRBJ2-4
CDR3aa: CAGTGLAKNIQYF

v_gene: TRBV9
abundance: many
j_gene: TRBJ2-3
CDR3aa: CASSAPGTSGGITDTQYF

v_gene: TRBV4-3
abundance: many
j_gene: TRBJ1-4
CDR3aa: CASSQDSGTEPKKLFF

v_gene: TRBV7-6
abundance: NA
j_gene: TRBJ2-3
CDR3aa: CASSDAADTQYF

v_gene: TRBV6-5
abundance: NA
j_gene: TRBJ2-5
CDR3aa: CASSPSGGREETQYF

v_gene: TRBV4-1
abundance: NA
j_gene: TRBJ2-7
CDR3aa: CASSQGSNSYEQYF

v_gene: TRBV5-1
abundance: NA
j_gene: TRBJ1-1
CDR3aa: CASSLGGTVEAFF

v_gene: TRBV7-9
abundance: NA
j_gene: TRBJ2-6
CDR3aa: CASSLGRGRGLIIDSGANVLTF

v_gene: TRBV20-1
abundance: NA
j_gene: TRBJ2-1
CDR3aa: CSARATSGGYEQFF

v_gene: TRBV6-2/TRBV6-3
abundance: NA
j_gene: TRBJ1-6
CDR3aa: CASSWSSYNSPLHF

v_gene: TRBV7-3
abundance: NA
j_gene: TRBJ2-3
CDR3aa: CASSFRGGLPTDTQYF

v_gene: TRBV12-3/TRBV12-4
abundance: few
j_gene: TRBJ1-1
CDR3aa: CASSPDRTEAFF

v_gene: TRBV7-9
abundance: NA
j_gene: TRBJ2-1
CDR3aa: CASSLKQYYNEQFF

v_gene: TRBV12-3/TRBV12-4
abundance: few
j_gene: TRBJ2-3
CDR3aa: CASSFLAGEDTQYF

v_gene: TRBV7-2
abundance: few
j_gene: TRBJ1-6
CDR3aa: CASSIATVLAGAPLHF

v_gene: TRBV5-1
abundance: many
j_gene: TRBJ2-1
CDR3aa: CASSLRLGGKDEQFF

v_gene: TRBV11-2
abundance: few
j_gene: TRBJ1-2
CDR3aa: CASSLGTRRIYGYTF

v_gene: TRBV9
abundance: NA
j_gene: TRBJ2-2
CDR3aa: CASSPYEGASGTGELFF

v_gene: TRBV4-1
abundance: NA
j_gene: TRBJ1-3
CDR3aa: CASSQEEQRSSGNTIYF

v_gene: TRBV6-5
abundance: NA
j_gene: TRBJ2-2
CDR3aa: CASSYSTSYTGELFF

v_gene: TRBV7-2
abundance: few
j_gene: TRBJ2-7
CDR3aa: CASSFPGVVDQYF

v_gene: TRBV27
abundance: NA
j_gene: TRBJ1-5
CDR3aa: CASSLSSFGQGVVQPQHF

v_gene: TRBV11-2
abundance: many
j_gene: TRBJ2-1
CDR3aa: CASSLEPSGYRRLF

v_gene: TRBV11-2
abundance: many
j_gene: TRBJ1-2
CDR3aa: CASSSLTDRPGYTF

v_gene: TRBV7-2
abundance: few
j_gene: TRBJ2-5
CDR3aa: CASSFSRVLETQYF

v_gene: TRBV5-1
abundance: NA
j_gene: TRBJ1-2
CDR3aa: CASSREGGDYGYTF

v_gene: TRBV6-5
abundance: once
j_gene: TRBJ2-1
CDR3aa: CASTLVVGYYEQFF

v_gene: TRBV7-2
abundance: few
j_gene: TRBJ2-2
CDR3aa: CASSFGMTRDTGELFF

v_gene: TRBV5-1
abundance: few
j_gene: TRBJ2-3
CDR3aa: CASSLARDTDTQYF

v_gene: TRBV20-1
abundance: few
j_gene: TRBJ1-5
CDR3aa: CSAREMKRDVNQPQHF

v_gene: TRBV5-6
abundance: NA
j_gene: TRBJ1-2
CDR3aa: CASSDGQGGYGYTF

v_gene: TRBV7-9
abundance: once
j_gene: TRBJ2-1
CDR3aa: CASSRGFGVHEQFF

v_gene: TRBV5-1
abundance: few
j_gene: TRBJ2-3
CDR3aa: CASSLGTGAYGDTDTQYF

v_gene: TRBV19
abundance: NA
j_gene: TRBJ2-5
CDR3aa: CASSMRGFGQETQYF

v_gene: TRBV3-1
abundance: NA
j_gene: TRBJ2-1
CDR3aa: CASSQPGQGVDEQFF

v_gene: TRBV5-1
abundance: NA
j_gene: TRBJ2-1
CDR3aa: CASSFGLAGVSYNEQFF

v_gene: TRBV9
abundance: many
j_gene: TRBJ2-5
CDR3aa: CASSSYSGGPAETQYF

v_gene: TRBV6-5
abundance: NA
j_gene: TRBJ1-1
CDR3aa: CASSYSVLPSNTEAFF

v_gene: TRBV7-2
abundance: many
j_gene: TRBJ1-3
CDR3aa: CASSSGVTGNTIYF

v_gene: TRBV12-3/TRBV12-4
abundance: few
j_gene: TRBJ2-1
CDR3aa: CASRTQGTANEQFF

v_gene: TRBV6-6
abundance: many
j_gene: TRBJ1-5
CDR3aa: CASSYSGGRQPQHF

v_gene: TRBV29-1
abundance: few
j_gene: TRBJ1-2
CDR3aa: CSAAQGANYGYTF

v_gene: TRBV5-1
abundance: NA
j_gene: TRBJ2-5
CDR3aa: CASSLVVDTQETQYF

v_gene: TRBV6-1
abundance: many
j_gene: TRBJ2-3
CDR3aa: CASSEWEDTQYF

v_gene: TRBV19
abundance: NA
j_gene: TRBJ2-2
CDR3aa: CASSRFRGNTGELFF

v_gene: TRBV7-6
abundance: few
j_gene: TRBJ2-3
CDR3aa: CASIRSTSTYTQYF

v_gene: TRBV7-2
abundance: NA
j_gene: TRBJ2-5
CDR3aa: CASSLAPGRETQYF

v_gene: TRBV5-1
abundance: few
j_gene: TRBJ2-5
CDR3aa: CASSLGGRVLETQYF

v_gene: TRBV7-3
abundance: NA
j_gene: TRBJ2-3
CDR3aa: CASSFSSGADTQYF